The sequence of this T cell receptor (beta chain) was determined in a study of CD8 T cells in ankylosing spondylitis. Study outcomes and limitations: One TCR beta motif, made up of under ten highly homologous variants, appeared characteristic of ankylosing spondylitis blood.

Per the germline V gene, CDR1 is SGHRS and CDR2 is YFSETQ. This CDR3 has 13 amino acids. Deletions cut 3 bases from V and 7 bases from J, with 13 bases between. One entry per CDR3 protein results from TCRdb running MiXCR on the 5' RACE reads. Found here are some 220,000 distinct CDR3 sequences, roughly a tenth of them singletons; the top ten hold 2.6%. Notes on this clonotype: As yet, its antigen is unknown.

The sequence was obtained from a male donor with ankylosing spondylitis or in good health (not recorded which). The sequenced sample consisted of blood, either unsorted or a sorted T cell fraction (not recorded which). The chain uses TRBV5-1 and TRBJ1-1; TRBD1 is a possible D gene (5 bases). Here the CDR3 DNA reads TGCGCCAGCAGCTCCTCCCAGGGAAATGAAGCTTTCTTT. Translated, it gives CASSSSQGNEAFF.